These 4 T cell receptor beta chains were all obtained from the same sample, sequenced in a study of blood T cell repertoires in COVID-19. Data came from immunoSEQ multiplex PCR; TCRdb stores just in-frame clones and leaves some out. In the table there are about 34,000 clones, roughly 87% of which are singletons. Sequences were obtained from peripheral blood. The origin of the receptors is a man aged 80 or over with acute or convalescent COVID-19.

This clone was detected only once. The chain combines TRBV7-9 with TRBJ1-1; perhaps TRBD1 as D (5 bases). Germline V gene lookup returns CDR1 SEHNR and CDR2 FQNEAQ (reference sequence). The germline V and J ends were trimmed by 2 bases and 4 bases, with 17 bases remaining between them. The CDR3 has 16 amino acids. The CDR3 is CASSLQGAVGGTEAFF. CDR3 nucleotide sequence: TGTGCCAGCAGCTTACAGGGAGCCGTGGGGGGCACTGAAGCTTTCTTT.

This clone was detected a few times. The chain uses TRBV29-1 and TRBJ1-1, with D perhaps TRBD1 (5 bases). V was cut by 4 bases and J by 6 bases, with 15 bases left in between. Germline V gives CDR1 SQVTM, CDR2 ANQGSEA. This CDR3 comprises 13 residues. The CDR3 DNA is TGCAGCGTTGCCATCACAGGAGGGGCTGAAGCTTTCTTT. Translation gives CSVAITGGAEAFF. The full variable domain, with the rest looked up from reference TRBV29-1 and TRBJ1-1, is SAVISQKPSRDICQRGTSLTIQCQVDSQVTMMFWYRQQPGQSLTLIATANQGSEATYESGFVIDKFPISRPNLTFSTLTVSNMSPEDSSIYLCSVAITGGAEAFFGQGTRLTVV.

The chain carries TRBV6-5 and TRBJ1-2, with TRBD1 as a possible D gene (6 bases). V dropped 5 bases and J dropped 8 bases, with 15 bases sitting between them. The germline gives CDR1 MNHEY, CDR2 SVGAGI. The CDR3 has 13 amino acids. The CDR3 sequence: CASSPTGRGGYTF. CDR3 coding DNA: TGTGCCAGCAGTCCCACAGGGCGCGGCGGCTACACCTTC.

This chain connects TRBV30 to TRBJ2-7; 10 nucleotides agree with TRBD2. Germline CDR1 is GTSNPN and CDR2 is SVGIG (reference sequence). J was trimmed by 6 bases and V by 8 bases; bases with no gene match: 13. The CDR3 length is 14 residues. The CDR3 sequence is CARSTAGGPGEQYF. The CDR3 DNA reads TGTGCCCGTAGTACAGCGGGGGGGCCGGGCGAGCAGTACTTC.